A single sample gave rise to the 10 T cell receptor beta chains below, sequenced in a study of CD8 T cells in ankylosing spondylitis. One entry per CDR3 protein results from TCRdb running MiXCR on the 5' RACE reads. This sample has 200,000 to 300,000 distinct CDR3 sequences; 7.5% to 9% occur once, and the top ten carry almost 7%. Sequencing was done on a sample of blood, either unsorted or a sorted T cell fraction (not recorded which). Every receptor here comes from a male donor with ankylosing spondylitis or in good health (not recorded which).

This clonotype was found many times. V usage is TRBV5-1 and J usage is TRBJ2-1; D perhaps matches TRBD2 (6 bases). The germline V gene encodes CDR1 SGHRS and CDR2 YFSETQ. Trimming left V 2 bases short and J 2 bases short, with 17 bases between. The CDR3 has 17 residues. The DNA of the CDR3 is TGCGCCAGCAGCTTAAGAGCAGGGACTGACGCCTACAATGAGCAGTTCTTC. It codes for CASSLRAGTDAYNEQFF.

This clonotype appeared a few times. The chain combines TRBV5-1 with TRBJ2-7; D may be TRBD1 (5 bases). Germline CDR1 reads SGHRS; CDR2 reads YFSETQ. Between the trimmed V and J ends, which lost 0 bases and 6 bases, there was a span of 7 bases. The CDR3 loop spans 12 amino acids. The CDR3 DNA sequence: TGCGCCAGCAGCTTGGATAGGGGCGAGCAGTACTTC. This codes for CASSLDRGEQYF.

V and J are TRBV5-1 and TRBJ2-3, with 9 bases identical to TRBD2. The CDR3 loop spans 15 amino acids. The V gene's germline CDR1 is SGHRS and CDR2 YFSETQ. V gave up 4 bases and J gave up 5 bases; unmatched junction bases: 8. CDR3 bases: TGCGCCAGCAGCGTATTAGCGGGAGAGATAGATACGCAGTATTTT. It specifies CASSVLAGEIDTQYF.

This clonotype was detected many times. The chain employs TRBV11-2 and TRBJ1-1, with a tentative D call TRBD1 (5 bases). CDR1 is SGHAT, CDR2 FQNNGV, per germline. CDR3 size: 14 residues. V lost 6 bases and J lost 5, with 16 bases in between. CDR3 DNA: TGTGCCAGCAGGTGGTTCGGGGGAGGGACTGAAGCTTTCTTT. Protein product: CASRWFGGGTEAFF.

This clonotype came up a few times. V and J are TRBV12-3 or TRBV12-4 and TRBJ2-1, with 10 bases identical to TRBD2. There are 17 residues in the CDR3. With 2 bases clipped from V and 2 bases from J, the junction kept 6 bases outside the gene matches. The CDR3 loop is CASSLPDGLAAYNEQFF. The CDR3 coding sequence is TGTGCCAGCAGTTTACCCGATGGACTAGCGGCCTACAATGAGCAGTTCTTC.

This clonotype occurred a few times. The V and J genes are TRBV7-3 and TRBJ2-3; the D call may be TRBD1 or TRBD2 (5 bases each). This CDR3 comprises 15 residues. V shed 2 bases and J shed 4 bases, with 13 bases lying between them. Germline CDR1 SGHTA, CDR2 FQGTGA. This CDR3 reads CASSLGVGRADTQYF. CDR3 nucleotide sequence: TGTGCCAGCAGCTTAGGTGTGGGACGGGCAGATACGCAGTATTTT.

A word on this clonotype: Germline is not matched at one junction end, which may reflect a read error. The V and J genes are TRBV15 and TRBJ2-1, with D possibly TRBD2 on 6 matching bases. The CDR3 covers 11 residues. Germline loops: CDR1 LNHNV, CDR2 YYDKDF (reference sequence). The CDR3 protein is CATSRGRGILF. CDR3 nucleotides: TGTGCCACCAGCAGAGGGAGGGGAATTCTCTTC.

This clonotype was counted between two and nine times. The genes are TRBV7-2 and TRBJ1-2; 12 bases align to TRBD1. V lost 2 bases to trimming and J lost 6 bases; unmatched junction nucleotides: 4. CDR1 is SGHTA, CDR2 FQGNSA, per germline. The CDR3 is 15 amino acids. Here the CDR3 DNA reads TGTGCCAGCAGCTTATTGGGGACAGGGGGCCATGGCTACACCTTC. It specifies CASSLLGTGGHGYTF.

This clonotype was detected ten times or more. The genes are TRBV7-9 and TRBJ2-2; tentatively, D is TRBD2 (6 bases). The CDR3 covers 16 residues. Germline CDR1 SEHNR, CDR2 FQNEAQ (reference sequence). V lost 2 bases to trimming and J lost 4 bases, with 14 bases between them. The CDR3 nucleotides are TGTGCCAGCAGCTTAACCCCCACGGGAGCCACCGGGGAGCTGTTTTTT. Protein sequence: CASSLTPTGATGELFF. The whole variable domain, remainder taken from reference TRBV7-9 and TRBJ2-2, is DTGVSQNPRHKITKRGQNVTFRCDPISEHNRLYWYRQTLGQGPEFLTYFQNEAQLEKSRLLSDRFSAERPKGSFSTLEIQRTEQGDSAMYLCASSLTPTGATGELFFGEGSRLTVL.

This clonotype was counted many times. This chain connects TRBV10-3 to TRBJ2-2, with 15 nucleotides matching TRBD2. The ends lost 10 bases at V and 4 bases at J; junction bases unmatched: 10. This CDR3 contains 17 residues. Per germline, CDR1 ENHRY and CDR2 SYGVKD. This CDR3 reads CATLGLAGGPFTGELFF. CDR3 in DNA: TGTGCCACGTTGGGACTAGCGGGGGGCCCATTCACCGGGGAGCTGTTTTTT.